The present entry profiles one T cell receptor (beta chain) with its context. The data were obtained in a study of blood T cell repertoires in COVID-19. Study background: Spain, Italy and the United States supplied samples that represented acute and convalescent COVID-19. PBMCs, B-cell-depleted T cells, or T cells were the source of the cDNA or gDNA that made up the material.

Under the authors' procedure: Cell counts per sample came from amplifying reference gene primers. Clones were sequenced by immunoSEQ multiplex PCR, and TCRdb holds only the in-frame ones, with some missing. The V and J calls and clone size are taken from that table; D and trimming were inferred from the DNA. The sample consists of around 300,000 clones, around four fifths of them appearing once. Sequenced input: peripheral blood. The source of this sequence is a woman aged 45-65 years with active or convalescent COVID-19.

CDR3 residues: CASKRTGSNYGYTF. The CDR3 nucleotides read TGTGCCAGCAAACGGACAGGGAGTAACTATGGCTACACCTTC. The chain has TRBV5-4 and TRBJ1-2; 8 positions agree with TRBD1. J gave up 1 base and V 6 bases, and 5 bases lay outside the gene matches. Looked up from germline, CDR1 is SGHNT and CDR2 is YYREEE (reference sequence). This CDR3 comprises 14 residues.